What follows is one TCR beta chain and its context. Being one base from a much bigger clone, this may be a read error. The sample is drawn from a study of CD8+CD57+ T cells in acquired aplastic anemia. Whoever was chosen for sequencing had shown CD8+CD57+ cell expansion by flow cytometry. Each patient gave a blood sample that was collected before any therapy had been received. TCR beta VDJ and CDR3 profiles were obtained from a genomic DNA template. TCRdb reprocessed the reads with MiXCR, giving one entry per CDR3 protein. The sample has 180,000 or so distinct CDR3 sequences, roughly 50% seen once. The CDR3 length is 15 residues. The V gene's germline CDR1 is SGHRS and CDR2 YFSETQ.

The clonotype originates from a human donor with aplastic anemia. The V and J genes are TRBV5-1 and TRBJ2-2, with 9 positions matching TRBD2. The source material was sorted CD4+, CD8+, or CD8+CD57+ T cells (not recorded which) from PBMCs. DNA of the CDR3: TGCGGCAGCAGCTTGTTAGCGGGAGATGCCGGGGAGCTGTTTTTT. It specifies CGSSLLAGDAGELFF.